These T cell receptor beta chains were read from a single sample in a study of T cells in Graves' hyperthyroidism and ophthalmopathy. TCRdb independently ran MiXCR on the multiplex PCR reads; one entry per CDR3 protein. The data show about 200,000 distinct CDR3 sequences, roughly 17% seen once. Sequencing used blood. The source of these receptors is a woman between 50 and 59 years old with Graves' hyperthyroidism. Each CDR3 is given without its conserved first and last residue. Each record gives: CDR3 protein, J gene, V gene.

CDR3aa: ASGLRVNTEAF; j_gene: TRBJ1-1; v_gene: TRBV12-5
CDR3aa: ASSLVGGPYEQY; j_gene: TRBJ2-7; v_gene: TRBV12-3/TRBV12-4
CDR3aa: AILLRQGPNTEAF; j_gene: TRBJ1-1; v_gene: TRBV11-2
CDR3aa: ASSRDPGQTTGELF; j_gene: TRBJ2-2; v_gene: TRBV18
CDR3aa: ASRHPGQTNTGELF; j_gene: TRBJ2-2; v_gene: TRBV11-3
CDR3aa: ASRKVSYNEQF; j_gene: TRBJ2-1; v_gene: TRBV7-9
CDR3aa: AISRLLAGGVYEQF; j_gene: TRBJ2-1; v_gene: TRBV10-3
CDR3aa: ASSPPFGGDYEQY; j_gene: TRBJ2-7; v_gene: TRBV28
CDR3aa: ASSAPGQSYGYT; j_gene: TRBJ1-2; v_gene: TRBV5-5
CDR3aa: ASHSPRGQLPYEQY; j_gene: TRBJ2-7; v_gene: TRBV5-1
CDR3aa: ASRSGNYEQY; j_gene: TRBJ2-7; v_gene: TRBV12-3/TRBV12-4
CDR3aa: ATQGQAPNNYGYT; j_gene: TRBJ1-2; v_gene: TRBV15
CDR3aa: ASSGDLNTIY; j_gene: TRBJ1-3; v_gene: TRBV9
CDR3aa: ASSHGTESFYEQY; j_gene: TRBJ2-7; v_gene: TRBV4-2
CDR3aa: ASSYKGRQPQH; j_gene: TRBJ1-5; v_gene: TRBV27
CDR3aa: ASGRWDEQF; j_gene: TRBJ2-1; v_gene: TRBV3-1
CDR3aa: ASSDSGGAGTDTQY; j_gene: TRBJ2-3; v_gene: TRBV19
CDR3aa: ASSLGVQQGYNSPLH; j_gene: TRBJ1-6; v_gene: TRBV7-2
CDR3aa: SAEWGGESYEQY; j_gene: TRBJ2-7; v_gene: TRBV20-1
CDR3aa: ASSSRGGRYGYT; j_gene: TRBJ1-2; v_gene: TRBV7-8
CDR3aa: ASGRGSSYEQY; j_gene: TRBJ2-7; v_gene: TRBV12-3/TRBV12-4
CDR3aa: ASRAKREKDNEQF; j_gene: TRBJ2-1; v_gene: TRBV12-3/TRBV12-4
CDR3aa: ASSYGTRAF; j_gene: TRBJ1-1; v_gene: TRBV6-6
CDR3aa: ASSPIRAGGTEQY; j_gene: TRBJ2-7; v_gene: TRBV7-8
CDR3aa: ASSFSTGNNQPQH; j_gene: TRBJ1-5; v_gene: TRBV5-1
CDR3aa: ASSKTSGAINEQY; j_gene: TRBJ2-7; v_gene: TRBV28
CDR3aa: ASSLWSEIYGYT; j_gene: TRBJ1-2; v_gene: TRBV7-9
CDR3aa: ASSVRSSGSTDTQY; j_gene: TRBJ2-3; v_gene: TRBV9
CDR3aa: ASSSDGGFTDTQY; j_gene: TRBJ2-3; v_gene: TRBV11-2
CDR3aa: ASSLGDQMVIQY; j_gene: TRBJ2-4; v_gene: TRBV28
CDR3aa: ASSLVWVSGNTIY; j_gene: TRBJ1-3; v_gene: TRBV5-6
CDR3aa: SASDSQETQY; j_gene: TRBJ2-5; v_gene: TRBV20-1
CDR3aa: ASSHLAQNYGYT; j_gene: TRBJ1-2; v_gene: TRBV3-1
CDR3aa: ASSKGGGKILDSDSPLH; j_gene: TRBJ1-6; v_gene: TRBV13
CDR3aa: ASRPGGSGYGYT; j_gene: TRBJ1-2; v_gene: TRBV11-3
CDR3aa: ASSPRNEQY; j_gene: TRBJ2-7; v_gene: TRBV5-8
CDR3aa: SVAAGGRNQPQH; j_gene: TRBJ1-5; v_gene: TRBV20-1
CDR3aa: ASSVYGTGKSLGSGANVLT; j_gene: TRBJ2-6; v_gene: TRBV6-1
CDR3aa: ASKSRTGHSGANVLT; j_gene: TRBJ2-6; v_gene: TRBV13
CDR3aa: ASSPFPNSPLH; j_gene: TRBJ1-6; v_gene: TRBV12-3/TRBV12-4
CDR3aa: ASSYYATTDTQY; j_gene: TRBJ2-3; v_gene: TRBV6-6
CDR3aa: ASSLLAGGGETQY; j_gene: TRBJ2-5; v_gene: TRBV11-2
CDR3aa: ASSLVDRPGSYT; j_gene: TRBJ1-2; v_gene: TRBV3-1
CDR3aa: ASSLFWDQNTEAF; j_gene: TRBJ1-1; v_gene: TRBV28